This TCR delta chain derives from a study of γδ T cells in repeated Plasmodium falciparum infection. Study information: Donors had four controlled P. falciparum NF54 infections over approximately 600 days.

Vgamma9/Vdelta2+ and Vdelta2-negative gammadelta T cells were flow-sorted from PBMC for bulk sequencing. The CDR3 loop spans 16 amino acids. V shed 3 bases and J shed 3 bases, with 17 bases lying between them. Germline V lookup: CDR1 TSWWSYY, CDR2 QGS. With CATT, TCRdb re-called clones from the multiplex PCR reads. The profile shows roughly 50,000 delta-chain clones, roughly 1.6% of them singletons. This clone was recorded at least ten times. This DNA's translation and the protein TCRdb lists, from a much larger clone, do not match at residue 11, likely due to a read error; the protein shown is translated from the DNA.

The clonotype originates from a pool of human donors (malaria-infected and uninfected, not separated). Source material: gamma-delta T cells from blood. The J gene is TRDJ1, the V gene TRDV1, with D uncertain. In the absence of a J gene in TCRdb, the DNA was matched to germline to assign it here. CDR3 DNA: TGTGCTCTTGGGGACAAGGTACTGATCCCGGCCGATAAACTCATCTTT. Translating gives CALGDKVLIPADKLIF.